The sequence of this TCR beta chain was determined in a study of T cells in women clearing cervical HPV infection. In the study overall: Control women cleared a single incident HPV16 infection within 12 months. Case blood was drawn a median about 150 days after lesion detection.

Worth noting for this clone: The read halts 3 residues ahead of the CDR3 end, with the missing end drawn from the germline J gene.

Germline V gene lookup returns CDR1 GTSNPN and CDR2 SVGIG (reference sequence). This CDR3 is built from 16 residues. V was clipped by 1 base and J by 7 bases; unmatched bases: 7. Some clones are missing from TCRdb's copy, which holds only in-frame ones; the method was immunoSEQ multiplex PCR. This sample's clone table lists 49,000 or so clones. Each participant carried one incident cervical HPV16 infection only. The source material was blood buffy coat. V gene TRBV30 combines with J gene TRBJ2-1, with TRBD2 matching over 13 bases. The TCR comes from a woman between 18 and 69 years old with a cervical HPV16 infection that either progressed to CIN3+ or cleared (not recorded which). CDR3 DNA (partial): TGTGCCTGGAGTGCCTACACTAGCGGGGGGGTTAATGAG. Protein sequence: CAWSAYTSGGVNE. The whole CDR3 sequence reads CAWSAYTSGGVNEQFF.